This TCR beta chain was observed in a study of identical twins. Study-level points and caveats: For cord blood, abundant beta clonotypes had fewer insertions, unlike memory repertoires, which showed none.

TCRdb recomputed calls from the 5' RACE reads with MiXCR, one row per CDR3 protein. The data show under 300,000 distinct CDR3 sequences, 11% to 15% seen once. Turning to this clonotype: Its antigen is not known.

The germline V gene has CDR1 SGHDT and CDR2 YYEEEE. The CDR3 length is 16 residues. Between the trimmed V and J ends, which lost 3 bases and 1 base, there was a span of 16 bases. Sequenced input: memory (CD45RO+) T cells sorted from blood. The chain uses TRBV5-6 and TRBJ1-1, with D perhaps TRBD1 (6 bases). The sequence came from a woman under 30 in good health. In nucleotides, the CDR3 is TGTGCCAGCAGCTGGGGGTATCGGGGGCGGAACACTGAAGCTTTCTTT. Protein: CASSWGYRGRNTEAFF.